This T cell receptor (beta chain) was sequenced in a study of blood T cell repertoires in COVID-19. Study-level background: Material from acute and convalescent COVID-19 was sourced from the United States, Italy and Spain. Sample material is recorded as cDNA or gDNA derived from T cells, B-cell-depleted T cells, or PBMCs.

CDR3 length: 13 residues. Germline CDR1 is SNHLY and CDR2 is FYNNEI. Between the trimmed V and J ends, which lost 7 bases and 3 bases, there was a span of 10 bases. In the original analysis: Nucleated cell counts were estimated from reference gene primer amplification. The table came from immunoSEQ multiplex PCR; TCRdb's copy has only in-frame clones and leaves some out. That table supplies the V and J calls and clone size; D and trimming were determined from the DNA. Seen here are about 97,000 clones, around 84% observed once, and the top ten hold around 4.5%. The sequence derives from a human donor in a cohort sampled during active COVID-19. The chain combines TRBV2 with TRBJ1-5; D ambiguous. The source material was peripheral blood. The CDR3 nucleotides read TGTGCCAGCAACCAGGTCTTCAATCAGCCCCAGCATTTT. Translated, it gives CASNQVFNQPQHF.